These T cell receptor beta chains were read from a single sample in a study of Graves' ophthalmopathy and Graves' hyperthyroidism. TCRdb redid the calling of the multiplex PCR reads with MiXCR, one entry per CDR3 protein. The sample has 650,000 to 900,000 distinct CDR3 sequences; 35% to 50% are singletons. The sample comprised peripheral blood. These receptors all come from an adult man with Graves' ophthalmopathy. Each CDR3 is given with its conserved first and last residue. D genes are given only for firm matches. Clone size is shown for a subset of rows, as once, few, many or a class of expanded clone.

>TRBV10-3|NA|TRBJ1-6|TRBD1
TGTGCCACCAGGGGGACAGGGGAGGGAAATTCATCCCTCCACTTT
CATRGTGEGNSSLHF
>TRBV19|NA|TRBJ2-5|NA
TGTGCCAGTAGAAGCAGGGCAGAGACCCAGTACTTC
CASRSRAETQYF
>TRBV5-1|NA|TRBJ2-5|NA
TGCGCCAGCAGCTTAGGGACTTACACACCTCAAGAGACCCAGTACTTC
CASSLGTYTPQETQYF
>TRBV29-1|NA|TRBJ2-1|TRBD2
TGCAGCGTTGGTCTAGCGGCGGGGAATGAGCAGTTCTTC
CSVGLAAGNEQFF
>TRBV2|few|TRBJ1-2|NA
TGTGCCAGCAGTGAATGGGATTTAGGAGTCTACACCTTC
CASSEWDLGVYTF
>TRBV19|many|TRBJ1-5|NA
TGTGCCAGTAGTCCCCACAATCAGCCCCAGCATTTT
CASSPHNQPQHF
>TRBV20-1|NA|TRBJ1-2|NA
TGCAGTGCAAAGGACAGCTTTAACTATGGCTACACCTTC
CSAKDSFNYGYTF
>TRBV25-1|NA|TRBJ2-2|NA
TGTGCCAGCAGTGTTTACCAGGGCACCGGGGAGCTGTTTTTT
CASSVYQGTGELFF
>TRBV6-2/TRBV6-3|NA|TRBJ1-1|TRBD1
TGTGCCAGCAGTTACTCATCCGGGACAGTTGAAGCTTTCTTT
CASSYSSGTVEAFF
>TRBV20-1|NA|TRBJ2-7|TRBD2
TGCAGTGCGCCGACTAGCGGGAGGGCCGCTTGGACCGAGCAGTACTTC
CSAPTSGRAAWTEQYF
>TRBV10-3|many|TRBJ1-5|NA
TGTGCCATCAGTGAAGATAGAAATCAGCCCCAGCATTTT
CAISEDRNQPQHF
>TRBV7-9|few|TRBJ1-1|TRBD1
TGTGCCAGCAGACGGCAAACAGGGGTTACTGAAGCTTTCTTT
CASRRQTGVTEAFF
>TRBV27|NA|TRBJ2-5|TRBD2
TGTGCCAGCAGTCCACGGGGACTAGCGGGGTATGAGACCCAGTACTTC
CASSPRGLAGYETQYF
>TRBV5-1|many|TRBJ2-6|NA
TGTGCCAGCAGCTTAGCGCCCGGGGCCAACGTCCTGACTTTC
CASSLAPGANVLTF
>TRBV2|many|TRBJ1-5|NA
TGTGCCAGCAGCGCACCCCAGTCGAATAGCAATCAGCCCCAGCATTTT
CASSAPQSNSNQPQHF
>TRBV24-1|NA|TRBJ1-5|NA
TGTGCCAGCTCACCGGACACCAAGCCCCAGCATTTT
CASSPDTKPQHF
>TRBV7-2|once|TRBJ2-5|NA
TGTGCCAGCAGTTTGTTATCTTTAGGGGCCCAAGAGACCCAGTACTTC
CASSLLSLGAQETQYF
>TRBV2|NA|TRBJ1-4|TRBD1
TGTGCCAGCAGTTGGACAGGCCGGAAAAATGAAAAACTGTTTTTT
CASSWTGRKNEKLFF
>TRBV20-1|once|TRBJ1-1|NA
TGCAGTGCTAGAGATCGGGGTGGCAGAGTGAACGGCGGTGAAGCTTTCTTT
CSARDRGGRVNGGEAFF
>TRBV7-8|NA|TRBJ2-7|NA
TGTGCCAGCAGTACCCGGGACGCAACCTACGAGCAGTACTTC
CASSTRDATYEQYF
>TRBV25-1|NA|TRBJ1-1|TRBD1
TGTGCCAGCAGCTACAGGGGTCGTACTGTAGCTTTCTTT
CASSYRGRTVAFF
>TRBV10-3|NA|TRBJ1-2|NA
TGTGCCATCAGTGTGAGAGGGCAGGGCTATGGCTACACCTTC
CAISVRGQGYGYTF
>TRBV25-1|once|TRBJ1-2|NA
TGTGCCAAGCCTCTGACTGACTATGGCTACACCTTC
CAKPLTDYGYTF